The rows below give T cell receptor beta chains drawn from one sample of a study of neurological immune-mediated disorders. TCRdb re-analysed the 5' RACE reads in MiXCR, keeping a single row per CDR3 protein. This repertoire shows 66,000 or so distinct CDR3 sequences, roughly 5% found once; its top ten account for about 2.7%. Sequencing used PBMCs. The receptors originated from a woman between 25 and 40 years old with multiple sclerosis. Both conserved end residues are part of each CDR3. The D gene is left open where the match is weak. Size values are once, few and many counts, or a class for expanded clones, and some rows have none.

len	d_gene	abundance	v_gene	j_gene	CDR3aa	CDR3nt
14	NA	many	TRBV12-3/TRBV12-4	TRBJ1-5	CASSLVGSDQPQHF	TGTGCCAGCAGTTTAGTAGGGTCTGATCAGCCCCAGCATTTT
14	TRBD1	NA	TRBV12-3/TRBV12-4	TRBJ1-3	CASSGQGWGNTIYF	TGTGCCAGCAGTGGACAGGGGTGGGGAAACACCATATATTTT
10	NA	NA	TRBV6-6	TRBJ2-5	CARKQETQYF	TGTGCCAGAAAGCAAGAGACCCAGTACTTC
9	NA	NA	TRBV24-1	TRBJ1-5	CATGGPQHF	TGTGCCACCGGGGGGCCCCAGCATTTT
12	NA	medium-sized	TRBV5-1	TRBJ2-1	CASSLLANEQFF	TGCGCCAGCAGCTTACTAGCCAATGAGCAGTTCTTC
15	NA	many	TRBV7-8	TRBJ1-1	CASKEATFAYTEAFF	TGTGCCAGCAAGGAGGCAACCTTTGCGTACACTGAAGCTTTCTTT
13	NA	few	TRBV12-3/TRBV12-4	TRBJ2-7	CATKEDSAREQYF	TGTGCTACGAAGGAGGACAGCGCCCGAGAGCAGTACTTC
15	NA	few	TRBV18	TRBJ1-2	CASSPPAGYDYGYTF	TGTGCCAGCTCACCACCGGCCGGGTATGACTATGGCTACACCTTC
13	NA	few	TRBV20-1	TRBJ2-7	CSAHTGSSYEQYF	TGCAGTGCTCATACAGGTAGCTCCTACGAGCAGTACTTC
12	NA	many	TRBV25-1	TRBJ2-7	CASSEYHGEQYF	TGTGCCAGCAGTGAATATCACGGCGAGCAGTACTTC
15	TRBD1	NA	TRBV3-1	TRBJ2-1	CASSTGTGKIDEQFF	TGTGCCAGCAGCACCGGGACAGGGAAGATCGATGAGCAGTTCTTC
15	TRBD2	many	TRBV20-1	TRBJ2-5	CSARGLAGAVETQYF	TGCAGTGCTAGGGGACTAGCGGGGGCTGTTGAGACCCAGTACTTC
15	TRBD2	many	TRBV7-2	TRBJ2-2	CASSTGLASTGELFF	TGTGCCAGCAGCACGGGACTAGCTTCCACCGGGGAGCTGTTTTTT
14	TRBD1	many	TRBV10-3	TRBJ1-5	CAISGTGWDQPQHF	TGTGCCATCAGCGGGACAGGGTGGGATCAGCCCCAGCATTTT
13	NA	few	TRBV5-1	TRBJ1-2	CASSKERSYGYTF	TGCGCCAGCAGCAAGGAAAGATCCTATGGCTACACCTTC
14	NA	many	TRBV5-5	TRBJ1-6	CASSQGGERSPLHF	TGTGCCAGCAGTCAAGGCGGGGAGAGGTCACCCCTCCACTTT
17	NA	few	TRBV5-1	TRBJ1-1	CASSLTGTPSMNTEAFF	TGCGCCAGCAGCCTCACCGGGACACCCTCCATGAACACTGAAGCTTTCTTT
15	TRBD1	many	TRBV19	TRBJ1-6	CASSPWDSNNSPLHF	TGTGCCAGTAGTCCCTGGGACAGCAATAATTCACCCCTCCACTTT
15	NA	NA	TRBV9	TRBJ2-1	CASSVSGVPYNEQFF	TGTGCCAGCAGCGTATCGGGGGTCCCCTACAATGAGCAGTTCTTC
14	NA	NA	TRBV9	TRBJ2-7	CASSVTGQPYEQYF	TGTGCCAGCAGCGTAACGGGTCAGCCCTACGAGCAGTACTTC
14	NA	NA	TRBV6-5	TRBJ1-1	CASSYRRERGGAFF	TGTGCCAGCAGTTACCGCCGGGAACGGGGGGGAGCTTTCTTT
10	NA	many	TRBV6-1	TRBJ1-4	CASRVEKLFF	TGTGCCAGCCGGGTAGAAAAACTGTTTTTT
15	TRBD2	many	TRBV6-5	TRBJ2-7	CASSPPGRALVEQYF	TGTGCCAGCAGTCCCCCCGGGAGGGCTTTGGTCGAGCAGTACTTC
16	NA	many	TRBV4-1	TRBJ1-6	CASSSFGGSYNSPLHF	TGCGCCAGCAGCTCGTTTGGGGGCTCCTATAATTCACCCCTCCACTTT
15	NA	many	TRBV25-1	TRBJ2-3	CASSEEGGRPDTQYF	TGTGCCAGCAGTGAGGAGGGGGGGAGGCCAGATACGCAGTATTTT
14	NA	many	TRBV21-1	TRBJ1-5	CASSGGQGNQPQHF	TGTGCCAGCAGCGGAGGACAGGGCAATCAGCCCCAGCATTTT
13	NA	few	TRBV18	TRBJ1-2	CASSPAGSYGYTF	TGTGCCAGCTCACCAGCAGGGAGTTATGGCTACACCTTC
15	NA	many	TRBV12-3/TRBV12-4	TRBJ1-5	CASSFTVGGNQPQHF	TGTGCCAGCAGTTTTACGGTGGGAGGCAATCAGCCCCAGCATTTT
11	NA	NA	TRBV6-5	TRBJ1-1	CASSRGSATFF	TGTGCCAGCAGCAGGGGATCTGCGACTTTCTTT
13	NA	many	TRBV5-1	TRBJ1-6	CASSPREDSPLHF	TGCGCCAGCAGCCCCAGGGAGGACTCACCCCTCCACTTT
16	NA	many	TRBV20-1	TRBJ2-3	CSASSLEGGTTDTQYF	TGCAGTGCTAGTTCTTTGGAGGGGGGGACCACAGATACGCAGTATTTT
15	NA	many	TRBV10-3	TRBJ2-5	CAISESLADPETQYF	TGTGCCATCAGTGAGTCGCTTGCGGACCCAGAGACCCAGTACTTC
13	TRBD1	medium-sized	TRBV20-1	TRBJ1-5	CSAGQGEVQPQHF	TGCAGTGCTGGCCAGGGGGAGGTTCAGCCCCAGCATTTT
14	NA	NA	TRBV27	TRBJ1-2	CASSSGPQADGYTF	TGTGCCAGCAGTTCGGGACCGCAAGCGGATGGCTACACCTTC
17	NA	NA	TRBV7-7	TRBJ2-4	CASSPGDINLAKNIQYF	TGTGCTAGCAGCCCAGGGGACATAAATTTAGCCAAAAACATTCAGTACTTC
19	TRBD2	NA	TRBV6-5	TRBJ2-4	CASSSRLAGALLAKNIQYF	TGTGCCAGCAGTTCCCGACTAGCGGGGGCACTCCTAGCCAAAAACATTCAGTACTTC